The rows below give T cell receptor beta chains drawn from one sample of a study of patients and donors after allogeneic stem cell transplantation. TCRdb analysed the RT-PCR reads with MiXCR anew, one entry per CDR3 protein. The sample holds about 960,000 distinct CDR3 sequences, under 20% seen once. The sequencing sample was made of blood, either unsorted or a sorted T cell fraction (not recorded which). Receptors were obtained from a human donor who was either an allogeneic HSCT recipient or a stem cell or donor lymphocyte infusion donor (not recorded which). It is not recorded whose cells these are; they may come from a transplant donor. The CDR3 runs from the conserved cysteine through the conserved F or W. D genes are given only for firm matches. Rows give clone size only sometimes, using once, few, many, or a class for an expanded clone.

DNA	CDR3	D	V	size	J
TGTGCCAGCAGACGCCCCGGGGTTTATGGCTACACCTTC	CASRRPGVYGYTF	-	TRBV2	-	TRBJ1-2
TGTGCCAGTAGTGACCTACTACTCGGTGGGCAGTTCTTC	CASSDLLLGGQFF	-	TRBV19	-	TRBJ2-1
TGTGCCAGCAGCATAGGGGGGTTCAAAAACATTCAGTACTTC	CASSIGGFKNIQYF	-	TRBV11-2	-	TRBJ2-4
TGCGCCAGCAGCCAAGATGGGTCAGGGGACGTTACGCAGTATTTT	CASSQDGSGDVTQYF	-	TRBV4-3	few	TRBJ2-3
TGTGCCACCAGCAGAGAAAACAGGGGCTTCACAGATACGCAGTATTTT	CATSRENRGFTDTQYF	TRBD1	TRBV15	many	TRBJ2-3
TGTGCCAGCACCCTGGGGGGAAGTGGAACTGAAGCTTTCTTT	CASTLGGSGTEAFF	-	TRBV14	few	TRBJ1-1
TGTGCCAGCAGTTATCCCACTATGTACAATGAGCAGTTCTTC	CASSYPTMYNEQFF	-	TRBV6-2/TRBV6-3	few	TRBJ2-1
TGTGCCAGCAGCGGGGAGGACAGGGCGGCCTACGAGCAGTACTTC	CASSGEDRAAYEQYF	TRBD1	TRBV9	-	TRBJ2-7
TGCGCCAGCAGCCCTTCGACAGCCTCTGGGGCCAACGTCCTGACTTTC	CASSPSTASGANVLTF	-	TRBV5-1	-	TRBJ2-6
TGCGCCAGCAGCCAAGATCGGGACCCTGCCTACGAGCAGTACTTC	CASSQDRDPAYEQYF	-	TRBV4-3	few	TRBJ2-7
TGTGCCAGCAGTGAAAGGCAAAGAGCGAACACCGGGGAGCTGTTTTTT	CASSERQRANTGELFF	-	TRBV2	few	TRBJ2-2
TGTGCCAGCAGTACCCGACAGGGAGGGTCTGGCTACACCTTC	CASSTRQGGSGYTF	TRBD1	TRBV6-1	-	TRBJ1-2
TGTGCCACCAGCAGTGGGCAGGGAGACACTGAAGCTTTCTTT	CATSSGQGDTEAFF	-	TRBV15	-	TRBJ1-1
TGTGCCAGCAGCTTAGCCTCTCGTGAGGCGGCCGAGCAGTACTTC	CASSLASREAAEQYF	-	TRBV7-8	few	TRBJ2-7
TGCGCCAGCAGCCAAGAAGCACGCTGGGGGGGAACCTACGAGCAGTACTTC	CASSQEARWGGTYEQYF	TRBD2	TRBV4-1	-	TRBJ2-7
TGTGCCAGTAGACCGACAGAAGATGAGCAGTTCTTC	CASRPTEDEQFF	-	TRBV19	-	TRBJ2-1
TGCAGTGCTACCGGACTAGCGGGGGGCCAAGAGACCCAGTACTTC	CSATGLAGGQETQYF	TRBD2	TRBV20-1	-	TRBJ2-5
TGCAGTGCTATCAGGGGACCTAACACTGAAGCTTTCTTT	CSAIRGPNTEAFF	-	TRBV20-1	-	TRBJ1-1
TGTGCCAGCAGCTTAGATAGGGGGGCCGGTGAAGCTTTCTTT	CASSLDRGAGEAFF	-	TRBV11-2	few	TRBJ1-1
TGTGCCAGCAGCTTGGCTGAAGAGCGCTCCTACGAGCAGTACTTC	CASSLAEERSYEQYF	-	TRBV5-5	few	TRBJ2-7
TGTGCCACCAGCAGGCACCCACCCCCTAACACCGGGGAGCTGTTTTTT	CATSRHPPPNTGELFF	-	TRBV15	-	TRBJ2-2
TGTGCCAGCAGGCCAGCGGGGGGCCTGAGGGGTTACACCGGGGAGCTGTTTTTT	CASRPAGGLRGYTGELFF	TRBD2	TRBV27	few	TRBJ2-2
TGTGCCAGCTTGAACTTACAAGCAACTAATGAAAAACTGTTTTTT	CASLNLQATNEKLFF	-	TRBV19	few	TRBJ1-4
TGCGCCAGCAGCTTGCAATCGTACCAAGAGACCCAGTACTTC	CASSLQSYQETQYF	-	TRBV5-1	-	TRBJ2-5
TGTGCCAGCAGACCCAGGGGGCGGAGAGGCTACGAGCAGTACTTC	CASRPRGRRGYEQYF	TRBD1	TRBV25-1	few	TRBJ2-7
TGTGCCACCAGCACGGGGACAGGGGGTGCCACTGAAGCTTTCTTT	CATSTGTGGATEAFF	TRBD1	TRBV15	-	TRBJ1-1
TGTGCCAGCAGCTTGGGGGCAGGAATGGGGTCCTACGAGCAGTACTTC	CASSLGAGMGSYEQYF	-	TRBV5-6	-	TRBJ2-7
TGTGCCAGCAGTTTTGGACTTGATGAAAAACTGTTTTTT	CASSFGLDEKLFF	-	TRBV12-3/TRBV12-4	few	TRBJ1-4
TGCGCCAGCAGCCTTAAGGACGGAGGAAACACTGAAGCTTTCTTT	CASSLKDGGNTEAFF	-	TRBV5-1	many	TRBJ1-1
TGCAGCGTTGAACAGGACAGGCCGGGCGAGCTGTACTTC	CSVEQDRPGELYF	TRBD1	TRBV29-1	-	TRBJ2-7
TGCGCCAGCAGCCAAGTGGATGGGACAGGGGCCTTTTCCTACAATGAGCAGTTCTTC	CASSQVDGTGAFSYNEQFF	TRBD1	TRBV4-1	few	TRBJ2-1
TGTGCCAGCAGCCCGGACCCCAACCAGCCTGAAGCTTTCTTT	CASSPDPNQPEAFF	-	TRBV5-5	-	TRBJ1-1
TGCGCCAGCAGAAAAACAGGGGCTTTACAGGAAAAACTGTTTTTT	CASRKTGALQEKLFF	TRBD1	TRBV5-1	-	TRBJ1-4
TGCGCCAGCAGCTTGGCCCCTAGCGGGGGAGAAGAGACCCAGTACTTC	CASSLAPSGGEETQYF	TRBD2	TRBV5-1	-	TRBJ2-5
TGCGCCAGCAGCCAGGGTGGCCCTCCAGAGACCCAGTACTTC	CASSQGGPPETQYF	-	TRBV4-1	-	TRBJ2-5
TGTGCCAGCAGTACCCTGACTAGTCAGATTAGCACAGATACGCAGTATTTT	CASSTLTSQISTDTQYF	-	TRBV27	-	TRBJ2-3
TGTGCCAGCAGCTTGGGAAAAAGAAACACCATATATTTT	CASSLGKRNTIYF	-	TRBV5-6	-	TRBJ1-3
TGCGCCAGCAGCCAAGGGGCGGGACTAGCGGGTCGAGCTTACGAGCAGTACTTC	CASSQGAGLAGRAYEQYF	TRBD2	TRBV4-3	-	TRBJ2-7
TGTGCCAGCAGCTTTAGGGAAGGGATTGGGGATGAGCAGTTCTTC	CASSFREGIGDEQFF	-	TRBV5-5	few	TRBJ2-1
TGTGCCAGCAGCGTAGGCGGAGTTACCGGGGAGCTGTTTTTT	CASSVGGVTGELFF	-	TRBV9	few	TRBJ2-2